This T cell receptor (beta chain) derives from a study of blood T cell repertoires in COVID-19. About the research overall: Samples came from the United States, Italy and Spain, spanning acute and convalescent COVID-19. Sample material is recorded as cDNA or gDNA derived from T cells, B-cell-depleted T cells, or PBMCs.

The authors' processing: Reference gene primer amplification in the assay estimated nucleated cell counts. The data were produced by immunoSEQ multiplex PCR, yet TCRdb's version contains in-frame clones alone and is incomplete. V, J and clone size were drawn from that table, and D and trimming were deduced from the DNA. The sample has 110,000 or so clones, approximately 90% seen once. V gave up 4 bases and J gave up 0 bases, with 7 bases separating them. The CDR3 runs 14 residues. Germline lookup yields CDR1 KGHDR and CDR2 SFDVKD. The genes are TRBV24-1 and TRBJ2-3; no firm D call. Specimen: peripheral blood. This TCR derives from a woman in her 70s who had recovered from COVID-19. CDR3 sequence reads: CATSDPPSTDTQYF. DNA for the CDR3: TGTGCCACCAGTGACCCCCCTAGCACAGATACGCAGTATTTT.